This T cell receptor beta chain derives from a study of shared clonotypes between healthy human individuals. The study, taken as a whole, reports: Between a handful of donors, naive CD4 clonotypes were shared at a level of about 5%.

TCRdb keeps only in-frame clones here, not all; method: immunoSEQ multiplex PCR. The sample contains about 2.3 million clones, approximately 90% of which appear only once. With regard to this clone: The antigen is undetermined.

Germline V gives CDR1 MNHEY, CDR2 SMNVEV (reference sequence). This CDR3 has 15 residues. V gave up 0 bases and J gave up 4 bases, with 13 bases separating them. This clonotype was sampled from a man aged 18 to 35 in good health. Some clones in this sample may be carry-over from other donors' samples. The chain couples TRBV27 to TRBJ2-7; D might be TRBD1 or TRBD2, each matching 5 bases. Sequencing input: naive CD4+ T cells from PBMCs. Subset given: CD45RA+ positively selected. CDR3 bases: TGTGCCAGCAGTTTATCGGGGGAAGCGGTGTACGAGCAGTACTTC. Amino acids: CASSLSGEAVYEQYF.